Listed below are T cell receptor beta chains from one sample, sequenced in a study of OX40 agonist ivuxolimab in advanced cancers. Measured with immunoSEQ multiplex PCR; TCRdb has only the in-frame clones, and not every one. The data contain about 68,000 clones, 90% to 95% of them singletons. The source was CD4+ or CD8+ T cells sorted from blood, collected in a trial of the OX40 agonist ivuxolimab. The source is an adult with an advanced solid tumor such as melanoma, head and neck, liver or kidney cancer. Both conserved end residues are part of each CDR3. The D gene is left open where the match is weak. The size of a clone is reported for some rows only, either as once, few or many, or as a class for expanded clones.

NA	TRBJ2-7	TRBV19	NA	CASSIQGRGEQYF	TGTGCCAGTAGTATCCAGGGCCGGGGCGAGCAGTACTTC
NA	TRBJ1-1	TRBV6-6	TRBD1	CASSSPTGGTEAFF	TGTGCCAGCAGTTCCCCGACAGGGGGCACTGAAGCTTTCTTT
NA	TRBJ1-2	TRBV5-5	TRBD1	CASSPGDRGGYTF	TGTGCCAGCAGCCCCGGGGACAGGGGTGGCTACACCTTC
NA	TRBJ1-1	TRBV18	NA	CASSLLAGTQNTEAFF	TGTGCCAGCTCATTACTCGCCGGGACACAAAACACTGAAGCTTTCTTT
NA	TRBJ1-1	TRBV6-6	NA	CASRFTEAFF	TGTGCCAGCAGGTTCACTGAAGCTTTCTTT
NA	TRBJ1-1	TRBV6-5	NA	CASRQVTEAFF	TGTGCCAGCAGACAGGTCACTGAAGCTTTCTTT
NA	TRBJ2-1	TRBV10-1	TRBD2	CASSPGLAGLKYNEQFF	TGCGCCAGCAGTCCGGGACTAGCGGGCCTCAAGTACAATGAGCAGTTCTTC
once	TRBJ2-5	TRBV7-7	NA	CASSFAGLETQYF	TGTGCCAGCAGCTTTGCGGGCTTGGAGACCCAGTACTTC
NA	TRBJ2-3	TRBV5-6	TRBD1	CASSSQYYPGQGEADTQYF	TGTGCCAGCAGCTCCCAGTATTACCCGGGACAGGGGGAGGCAGATACGCAGTATTTT
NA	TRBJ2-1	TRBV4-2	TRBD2	CASSPNYTPGTSGSNNEQFF	TGTGCCAGCAGCCCCAATTATACCCCAGGGACTAGCGGGTCAAACAATGAGCAGTTCTTC
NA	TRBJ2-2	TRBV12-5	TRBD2	CASGLFTGTSGRETGELFF	TGTGCTAGTGGTTTGTTCACCGGGACTAGCGGGAGGGAAACCGGGGAGCTGTTTTTT
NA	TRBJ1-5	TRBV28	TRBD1	CASREGQGAGQPQHF	TGTGCCAGCAGGGAAGGACAGGGGGCGGGACAGCCCCAGCATTTT
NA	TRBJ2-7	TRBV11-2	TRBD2	CASSLVALAGVGWYF	TGTGCCAGCAGCTTAGTAGCTCTAGCGGGAGTCGGCTGGTACTTC
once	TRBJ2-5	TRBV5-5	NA	CASSSRQTWTQETQYF	TGTGCCAGCAGCTCCAGACAAACTTGGACGCAAGAGACCCAGTACTTC
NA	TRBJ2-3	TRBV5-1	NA	CASSLAGTFTDTQYF	TGCGCCAGCAGCTTGGCCGGGACTTTCACAGATACGCAGTATTTT
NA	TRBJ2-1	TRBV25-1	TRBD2	CASSRTSGRGANEQFF	TGTGCCAGCAGTCGGACTAGCGGGAGGGGAGCCAATGAGCAGTTCTTC
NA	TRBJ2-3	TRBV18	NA	CASSPRTFDTQYF	TGTGCCAGCTCACCACGGACATTTGATACGCAGTATTTT
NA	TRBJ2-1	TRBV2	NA	CASSEDGLGDEQFF	TGTGCCAGCAGTGAGGATGGGTTAGGTGATGAGCAGTTCTTC
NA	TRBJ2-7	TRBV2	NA	CASRGGSSYEQYF	TGTGCCAGCAGAGGGGGTAGCTCCTACGAGCAGTACTTC
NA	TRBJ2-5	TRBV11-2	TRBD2	CASSLVGSGTRLGTQYF	TGTGCCAGCAGCTTAGTAGGTAGCGGGACTCGCCTGGGGACCCAGTACTTC
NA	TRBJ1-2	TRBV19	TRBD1	CASSNNRGGNLYGYTF	TGTGCCAGTAGTAATAACAGGGGCGGAAACCTCTATGGCTACACCTTC
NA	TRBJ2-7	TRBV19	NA	CASSIRSGEQYF	TGTGCCAGTAGTATAAGGTCCGGAGAGCAGTACTTC
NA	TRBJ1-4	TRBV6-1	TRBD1	CASDRGGSEKLFF	TGTGCCAGCGACAGGGGTGGGAGTGAAAAACTGTTTTTT
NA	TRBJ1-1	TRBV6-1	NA	CASNSPALNTEAFF	TGTGCCAGCAACTCCCCGGCGTTGAACACTGAAGCTTTCTTT
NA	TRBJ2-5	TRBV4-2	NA	CASSQVGGTQYF	TGTGCCAGCAGCCAAGTCGGTGGGACCCAGTACTTC
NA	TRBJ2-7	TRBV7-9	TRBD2	CASSRVLAVNYEQYF	TGTGCCAGCAGCCGAGTACTAGCGGTAAACTACGAGCAGTACTTC
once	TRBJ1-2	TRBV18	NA	CASSPERGTASNYGYTF	TGTGCCAGCTCACCAGAGCGCGGGACGGCTTCTAACTATGGCTACACCTTC
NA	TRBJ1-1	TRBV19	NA	CASKTTGPNTEAFF	TGTGCCAGTAAAACGACAGGCCCCAACACTGAAGCTTTCTTT
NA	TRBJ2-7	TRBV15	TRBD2	CATSRGDYSYEQYF	TGTGCCACCAGCAGAGGGGACTACTCCTACGAGCAGTACTTC
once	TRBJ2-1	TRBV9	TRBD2	CASSVETSETDEQFF	TGTGCCAGCAGCGTAGAGACTAGCGAGACCGATGAGCAGTTCTTC
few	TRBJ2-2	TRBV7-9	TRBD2	CASGTSGRKATGELFF	TGTGCCTCGGGGACTAGCGGGAGAAAAGCTACCGGGGAGCTGTTTTTT
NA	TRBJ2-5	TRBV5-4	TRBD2	CASSYPLAGQETQYF	TGTGCCAGCAGCTACCCACTAGCGGGCCAAGAGACCCAGTACTTC
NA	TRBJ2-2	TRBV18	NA	CASSRAANTGELFF	TGTGCCAGCTCACGGGCCGCGAACACCGGGGAGCTGTTTTTT
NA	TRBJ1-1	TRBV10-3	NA	CAISESELSGRTEAFF	TGTGCCATCAGTGAGTCGGAGTTATCCGGGCGGACTGAAGCTTTCTTT
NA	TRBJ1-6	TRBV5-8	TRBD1	CASRQGVSYNSPLHF	TGTGCCAGCAGGCAGGGGGTTTCCTATAATTCACCCCTCCACTTT
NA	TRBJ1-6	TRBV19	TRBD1	CASEVLGTGAPLHF	TGTGCCAGTGAGGTACTCGGGACAGGGGCGCCCCTCCACTTT
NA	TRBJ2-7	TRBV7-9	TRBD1	CASSPRRTGVMNEQYF	TGTGCCAGCAGCCCCCGGCGGACAGGGGTTATGAACGAGCAGTACTTC
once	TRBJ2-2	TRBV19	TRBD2	CASSIAGGRAVGELFF	TGTGCCAGTAGTATCGCAGGTGGGAGGGCCGTCGGGGAGCTGTTTTTT
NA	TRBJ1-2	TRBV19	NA	CASSIGPANYGYTF	TGTGCCAGTAGTATTGGACCAGCTAACTATGGCTACACCTTC
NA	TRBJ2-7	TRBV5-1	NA	CASSLNVGSHSYEQYF	TGCGCCAGCAGCTTGAATGTGGGCTCACACTCCTACGAGCAGTACTTC
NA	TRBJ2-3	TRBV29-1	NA	CSVNGGTDTQYF	TGCAGCGTTAACGGAGGGACAGATACGCAGTATTTT
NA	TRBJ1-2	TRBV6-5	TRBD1	CASRDRGGFGGYTF	TGTGCCAGCAGAGACAGGGGAGGATTTGGTGGCTACACCTTC
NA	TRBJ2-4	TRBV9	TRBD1	CASSQGLQGQNIQYF	TGTGCCAGCAGCCAAGGGCTACAGGGGCAGAACATTCAGTACTTC
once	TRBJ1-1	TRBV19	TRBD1	CASSTLIGTDRGKVDTEAFF	TGTGCCAGTAGTACCCTCATAGGGACTGACAGGGGTAAAGTAGACACTGAAGCTTTCTTT
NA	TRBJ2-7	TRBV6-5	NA	CASSEDEQYF	TGTGCCAGCAGTGAAGACGAGCAGTACTTC
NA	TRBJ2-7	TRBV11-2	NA	CASVAGPQDEQYF	TGTGCCAGCGTCGCCGGTCCGCAGGACGAGCAGTACTTC
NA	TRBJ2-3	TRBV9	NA	CASSVEGNTDTQYF	TGTGCCAGCAGCGTAGAGGGCAACACAGATACGCAGTATTTT
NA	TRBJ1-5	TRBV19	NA	CASSIAVVRGYSNQPQHF	TGTGCCAGTAGTATCGCGGTTGTTAGGGGGTATAGCAATCAGCCCCAGCATTTT
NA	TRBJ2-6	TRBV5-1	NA	CASSGVRAGANVLTF	TGCGCCAGCAGCGGTGTTCGGGCTGGGGCCAACGTCCTGACTTTC
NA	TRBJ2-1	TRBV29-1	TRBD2	CSVPAPGLFLRGDNEQFF	TGCAGCGTCCCTGCCCCGGGACTGTTCCTACGGGGGGACAATGAGCAGTTCTTC
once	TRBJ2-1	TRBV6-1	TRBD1	CASSQGQEDYNEQFF	TGTGCCAGCAGTCAGGGACAGGAGGACTACAATGAGCAGTTCTTC
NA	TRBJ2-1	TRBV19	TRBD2	CASSNEAGAYNEQFF	TGTGCCAGTAGTAATGAGGCGGGAGCCTACAATGAGCAGTTCTTC
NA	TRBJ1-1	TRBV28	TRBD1	CASSSRQGALNTEAFF	TGTGCCAGCAGTTCGAGACAGGGAGCCTTGAACACTGAAGCTTTCTTT
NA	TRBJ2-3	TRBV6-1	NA	CASSEFIPRPTRPDTQYF	TGTGCCAGCAGTGAATTTATCCCCAGGCCGACGCGGCCAGATACGCAGTATTTT
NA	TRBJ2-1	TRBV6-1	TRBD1	CASSGTGNNEQFF	TGTGCCAGCAGTGGGACAGGGAACAATGAGCAGTTCTTC
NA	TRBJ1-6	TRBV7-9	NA	CASSSSDSINSPLHF	TGTGCCAGCAGCTCCTCGGACAGTATCAATTCACCCCTCCACTTT